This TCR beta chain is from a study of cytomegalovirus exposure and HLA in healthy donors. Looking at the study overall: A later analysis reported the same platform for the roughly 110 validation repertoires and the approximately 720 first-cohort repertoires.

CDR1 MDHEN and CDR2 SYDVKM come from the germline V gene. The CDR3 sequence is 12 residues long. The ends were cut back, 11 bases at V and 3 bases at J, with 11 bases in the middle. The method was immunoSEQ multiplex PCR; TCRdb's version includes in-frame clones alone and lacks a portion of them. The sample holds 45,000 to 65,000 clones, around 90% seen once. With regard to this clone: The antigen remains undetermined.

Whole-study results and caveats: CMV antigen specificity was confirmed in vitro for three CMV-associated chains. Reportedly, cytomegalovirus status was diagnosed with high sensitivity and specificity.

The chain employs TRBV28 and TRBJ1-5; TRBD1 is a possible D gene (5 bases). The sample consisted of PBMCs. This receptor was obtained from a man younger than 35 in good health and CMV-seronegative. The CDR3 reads CAGQGFNQPQHF. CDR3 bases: TGTGCCGGTCAGGGATTCAATCAGCCCCAGCATTTT.